The 24 T cell receptor beta chains reported below all come from one sample, sequenced in a study of T cells in Graves' hyperthyroidism and ophthalmopathy. Amplified regions were TCR beta CDR3 sequences from RNA transcripts. Carried out on the TCR CDR3, a first-round RT-PCR used the HTBI primer set. TCRdb passed the multiplex PCR reads through MiXCR, listing each CDR3 protein once. The data contain about 250,000 distinct CDR3 sequences, roughly 22% of them singletons. The sample consisted of blood. These receptors came from a woman aged 40 to 55 with Graves' ophthalmopathy.

There are many counts of this clonotype. The chain combines TRBV9 with TRBJ1-3, with no clear D. From germline, CDR1 is SGDLS and CDR2 YYNGEE. V lost 5 bases and J 0 bases, leaving 9 bases between the germline ends. The CDR3 runs to 14 residues. The CDR3 nucleotides are TGTGCCAGCAGAGGTCACAACTCTGGAAACACCATATATTTT. This encodes CASRGHNSGNTIYF. The full variable domain, its missing parts supplied by reference TRBV9 and TRBJ1-3, is DSGVTQTPKHLITATGQRVTLRCSPRSGDLSVYWYQQSLDQGLQFLIQYYNGEERAKGNILERFSAQQFPDLHSELNLSSLELGDSALYFCASRGHNSGNTIYFGEGSWLTVV.

This clonotype has a count of ten or more. This chain joins TRBV27 and TRBJ1-2, with a weak D call TRBD1 (6 bases). V was cut by 3 bases and J by 5 bases, with 13 bases left in between. This CDR3 is built from 14 residues. Per the germline V gene, CDR1 is MNHEY and CDR2 is SMNVEV (reference sequence). The CDR3 is CASSFRGGSYGYTF. CDR3 bases: TGTGCCAGCAGTTTCAGGGGAGGCTCATATGGCTACACCTTC.

This clonotype was seen at least ten times. The chain links TRBV7-2 to TRBJ1-3; D unclear. From germline, CDR1 is SGHTA and CDR2 FQGNSA. With 8 bases removed from V and 0 bases from J, the gap between germline ends came to 5 bases. This CDR3 is built from 12 residues. The CDR3 DNA reads TGTGCCAGCCGGGACTCTGGAAACACCATATATTTT. It specifies CASRDSGNTIYF.

The chain is built from TRBV28 and TRBJ1-1; unclear D gene. CDR1 and CDR2 from the germline V gene are MDHEN and SYDVKM. Between the trimmed V and J ends, which lost 7 bases and 7 bases, there was a span of 13 bases. This CDR3 contains 12 residues. Here the CDR3 DNA reads TGTGCCAGCACTAAAGGGTGGGTTGAAGCTTTCTTT. Its translation: CASTKGWVEAFF. Full variable domain (outside the CDR3, taken from reference TRBV28 and TRBJ1-1): DVKVTQSSRYLVKRTGEKVFLECVQDMDHENMFWYRQDPGLGLRLIYFSYDVKMKEKGDIPEGYSVSREKKERFSLILESASTNQTSMYLCASTKGWVEAFFGQGTRLTVV.

This clonotype has a count of ten or more. Compared with germline, one end of the junction differs, possibly owing to a read error. The rearrangement uses TRBV12-3 or TRBV12-4 and TRBJ2-2; tentatively, D is TRBD1 (6 bases). The CDR3 runs to 17 residues. DNA of the CDR3: TGTGCCAGCAGTCTAGCCCTGCAATGGACAGCAATCGGGGAGCTGTTTTTT. Its protein is CASSLALQWTAIGELFF.

This clonotype was picked up many times. The chain combines TRBV11-2 with TRBJ2-2, with 8 bases aligning to TRBD2. This CDR3 contains 16 residues. J lost 2 bases, V lost 4 bases, and 6 bases had no gene match. Germline CDR1 reads SGHAT; CDR2 reads FQNNGV. This CDR3 is CASSSIAGYNTGELFF. The CDR3 nucleotides read TGTGCCAGCAGCTCTATAGCGGGATATAACACCGGGGAGCTGTTTTTT.

This clonotype was picked up many times. The V and J genes are TRBV27 and TRBJ1-1; D is unclear. Germline V lookup: CDR1 MNHEY, CDR2 SMNVEV (reference sequence). Trimming removed 10 bases at V and 2 bases at J, with 17 bases between. The CDR3 has 14 residues. The CDR3 DNA reads as TGTGCCAACGCCTACTCCGGGTTTAACACTGAAGCTTTCTTT. Translated, it gives CANAYSGFNTEAFF.

This clonotype came up many times. The chain carries TRBV20-1 and TRBJ2-7, with D possibly TRBD2 on 6 matching bases. This CDR3 has 15 amino acids. Germline lookup yields CDR1 DFQATT and CDR2 SNEGSKA (reference sequence). Trimming stripped 5 bases from V and 1 base from J, with 18 bases between. The CDR3 here is CSAYHPRDSSYEQYF. CDR3 nucleotides: TGCAGTGCTTATCACCCCCGGGACTCATCCTACGAGCAGTACTTC.

This clonotype was observed a few times. V gene TRBV12-3 or TRBV12-4 combines with J gene TRBJ2-3; possible D gene TRBD2, 5 bases. The V end lost 3 bases, the J end lost 6 bases, and 16 bases lay between the germline ends. The CDR3 is 15 residues long. The CDR3 DNA follows: TGTGCCAGCAGTTTGGGGAGCCCGGGTGTGGATACGCAGTATTTT. This sequence encodes CASSLGSPGVDTQYF.

Notes on this clonotype: A much bigger clone sits one base away, suggesting this may be a read error. The genes are TRBV5-1 and TRBJ2-7; D gene unclear. The CDR3 covers 14 residues. Germline CDR1 SGHRS, CDR2 YFSETQ. The CDR3 loop is CAGSLDGGVNEQYF. In DNA, the CDR3 is TGCGCCGGCAGCTTGGACGGCGGCGTGAACGAGCAGTACTTC.

The CDR3 loop is CASSRGLGDEQYF. CDR3 coding DNA: TGTGCCAGTAGTAGGGGCCTCGGGGACGAGCAGTACTTC. This rearrangement joins TRBV19 to TRBJ2-7; TRBD1 or TRBD2 may be the D gene (5 bases each). Trimming removed 4 bases from V and 5 bases from J, with 12 bases in between. Looked up from germline, CDR1 is LNHDA and CDR2 is SQIVND (reference sequence). The CDR3 loop spans 13 amino acids.

Ten or more counts support this clonotype. The chain links TRBV12-3 or TRBV12-4 to TRBJ1-2; 8 bases are shared with TRBD1. The junction had 8 bases not matched to a gene; V was cut back by 8 bases and J by 3 bases. CDR3 length equals 14 residues. For the CDR3, the DNA is TGTGCCAGCTCACAGGGGGAAGGGGACTATGGCTACACCTTC. Translating it yields CASSQGEGDYGYTF.

This rearrangement joins TRBV7-2 to TRBJ2-7; D possibly corresponds to TRBD1 (6 bases). The CDR3 contains 14 residues. V was clipped by 8 bases and J by 5 bases, with 19 bases between them. Germline V gene lookup returns CDR1 SGHTA and CDR2 FQGNSA. Here the CDR3 reads CASYRTAIKNEQYF. The CDR3 coding sequence is TGTGCCAGCTATCGGACAGCCATCAAAAACGAGCAGTACTTC.

Ten or more counts support this clonotype. This chain links TRBV11-2 with TRBJ2-7; 7 nucleotides agree with TRBD2. Trimming at V came to 3 bases and at J to 2 bases, leaving 7 bases not matched to a gene. Per the germline V gene, CDR1 is SGHAT and CDR2 is FQNNGV. The CDR3 contains 15 residues. The CDR3 DNA is TGTGCCAGCAGCTTCGGCGGGAGACACACCTACGAGCAGTACTTC. Protein product: CASSFGGRHTYEQYF.

This clonotype was recorded at least ten times. The J gene is TRBJ1-2, the V gene TRBV9; 7 positions agree with TRBD1. Germline values: CDR1 SGDLS, CDR2 YYNGEE. The CDR3 is made up of 15 amino acids. With V trimmed by 0 bases and J by 4 bases, 6 bases remained unmatched. CDR3 sequence: CASSVAPGGGYGYTF. The CDR3 DNA is TGTGCCAGCAGCGTAGCTCCAGGGGGTGGCTATGGCTACACCTTC.

The gene calls are TRBV29-1 and TRBJ2-3; 10 bases are a match to TRBD1. The ends lost 7 bases at V and 7 bases at J; junction bases unmatched: 17. Germline lookup yields CDR1 SQVTM and CDR2 ANQGSEA. This CDR3 has 16 residues. In nucleotides, the CDR3 is TGCAGCGCTGGGATCCGGGACAGGGGAAATAAAAATACGCAGTATTTT. This sequence encodes CSAGIRDRGNKNTQYF.

V is TRBV12-3 or TRBV12-4 and J is TRBJ1-2, with TRBD1 matching over 12 bases. J lost 6 bases, V lost 6 bases, and 8 bases had no gene match. The CDR3 consists of 15 residues. The CDR3 region has the DNA TGTGCCAGCAGGGGACAGGGGGCTTCCCTCAATGGCTACACCTTC. Translating gives CASRGQGASLNGYTF.

This clonotype was seen at least ten times. This sequence joins TRBV10-1 and TRBJ1-5, with D possibly matching TRBD1 (6 bases). The CDR3 sequence is 18 residues long. V was shortened by 3 bases and J by 0 bases, with 18 bases between the two germline ends. CDR1 WNHNN and CDR2 SYGVQD come from the germline V gene (reference sequence). CDR3 residues: CASSEFGRGGDSNQPQHF. CDR3 in DNA: TGCGCCAGCAGTGAATTCGGCAGGGGAGGCGATAGCAATCAGCCCCAGCATTTT.

The J gene is TRBJ2-7, the V gene TRBV12-3 or TRBV12-4; 7 bases agree with TRBD1. The CDR3 sequence is 13 residues long. V lost 6 bases and J lost 4; bases outside the gene matches: 6. CDR3 loop: CASRSGTVYEQYF. In nucleotides, the CDR3 is TGTGCCAGCAGATCCGGGACAGTATACGAGCAGTACTTC.

This clonotype was recorded many times. V is TRBV7-9 and J is TRBJ1-1; unclear D gene. Germline loops: CDR1 SEHNR, CDR2 FQNEAQ (reference sequence). V lost 2 bases to trimming and J lost 3 bases, with 10 bases between them. The CDR3 consists of 14 residues. The DNA for the CDR3 is TGTGCCAGCAGCTTAAGCACCGACTACACTGAAGCTTTCTTT. Protein: CASSLSTDYTEAFF.

The genes are TRBV11-1 and TRBJ1-2, with 9 nucleotides matching TRBD1. Germline V gene data show CDR1 as SGHAT and CDR2 as FQDESV (reference sequence). V shed 5 bases, J shed 1 base, and the junction held 8 bases outside the gene matches. The CDR3 is made up of 16 amino acids. The CDR3 nucleotides are TGTGCCAGCAGCGCCGGGACAGGGACTCTTAACTATGGCTACACCTTC. It encodes CASSAGTGTLNYGYTF.

This clonotype was counted at least ten times. The J gene is TRBJ2-7, the V gene TRBV12-3 or TRBV12-4; 10 nucleotides match TRBD2. This CDR3 is 15 amino acids long. After removal of 6 bases from V and 3 bases from J, the junction contained 8 bases not matched to a gene. The CDR3 protein is CASSGSGRSDYEQYF. The CDR3 bases are TGTGCCAGCAGCGGTAGCGGGAGGAGTGACTACGAGCAGTACTTC.

The table lists this clonotype with many counts. This chain uses TRBV28 with TRBJ2-7; 8 nucleotides agree with TRBD2. The CDR3 contains 15 residues. After removal of 4 bases from V and 3 bases from J, the junction contained 8 bases not matched to a gene. The germline gives CDR1 MDHEN, CDR2 SYDVKM. CDR3 nucleotides: TGTGCCAGCAGTTGGCGGTTAGCGGGAAACTACGAGCAGTACTTC. It is translated as CASSWRLAGNYEQYF.

V gene TRBV10-1 combines with J gene TRBJ2-5; 7 bases match TRBD2. Trimming cost V 4 bases and J 5 bases; bases outside gene matches: 10. The germline V gene has CDR1 WNHNN and CDR2 SYGVQD (reference sequence). CDR3 length equals 15 residues. Here the CDR3 reads CASSANSGSGETQYF. The CDR3 nucleotides read TGCGCCAGCAGTGCGAATAGCGGGTCGGGGGAGACCCAGTACTTC.